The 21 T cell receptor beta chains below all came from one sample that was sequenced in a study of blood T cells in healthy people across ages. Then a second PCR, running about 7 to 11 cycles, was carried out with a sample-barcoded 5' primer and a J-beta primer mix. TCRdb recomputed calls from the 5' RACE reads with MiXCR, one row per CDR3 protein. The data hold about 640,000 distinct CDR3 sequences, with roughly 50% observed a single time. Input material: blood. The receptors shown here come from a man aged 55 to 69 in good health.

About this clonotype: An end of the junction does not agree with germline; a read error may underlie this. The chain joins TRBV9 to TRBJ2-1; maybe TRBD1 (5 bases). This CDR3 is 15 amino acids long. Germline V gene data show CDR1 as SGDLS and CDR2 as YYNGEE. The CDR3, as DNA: TGTGCCGGCAGCGTAGTACAGGACTCCTACAATGAGCAGTTCTTC. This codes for CAGSVVQDSYNEQFF.

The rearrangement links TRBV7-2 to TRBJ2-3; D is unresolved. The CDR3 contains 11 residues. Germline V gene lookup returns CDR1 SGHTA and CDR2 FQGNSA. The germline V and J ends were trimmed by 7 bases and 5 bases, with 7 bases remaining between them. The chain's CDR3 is CASTPEDTQYF. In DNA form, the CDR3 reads TGTGCCAGCACCCCCGAAGATACGCAGTATTTT.

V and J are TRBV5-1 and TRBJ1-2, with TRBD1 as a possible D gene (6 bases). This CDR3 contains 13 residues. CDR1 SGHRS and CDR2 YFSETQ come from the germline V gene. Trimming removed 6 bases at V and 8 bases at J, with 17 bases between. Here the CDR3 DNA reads TGCGCCAGCACACAGGGCACGACAGGAGGCTACACCTTC. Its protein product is CASTQGTTGGYTF.

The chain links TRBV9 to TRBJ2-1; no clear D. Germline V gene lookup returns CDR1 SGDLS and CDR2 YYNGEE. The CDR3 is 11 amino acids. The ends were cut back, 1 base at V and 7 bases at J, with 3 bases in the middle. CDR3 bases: TGTGCCAGCAGCGTAACGAATGAGCAGTTCTTC. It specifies CASSVTNEQFF.

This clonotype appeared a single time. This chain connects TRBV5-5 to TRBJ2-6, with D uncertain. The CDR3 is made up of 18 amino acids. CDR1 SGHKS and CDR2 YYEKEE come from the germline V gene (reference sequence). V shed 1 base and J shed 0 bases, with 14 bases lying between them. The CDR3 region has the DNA TGTGCCAGCAGCTTGCCAGGATTAAGCCGCTCTGGGGCCAACGTCCTGACTTTC. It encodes CASSLPGLSRSGANVLTF.

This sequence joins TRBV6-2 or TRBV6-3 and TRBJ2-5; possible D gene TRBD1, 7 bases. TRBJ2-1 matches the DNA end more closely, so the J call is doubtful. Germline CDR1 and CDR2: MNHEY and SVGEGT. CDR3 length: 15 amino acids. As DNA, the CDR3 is TGTGCCAGCACCGTTACGGGGGACAGCCAAGAGACCCAGTTCTTC. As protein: CASTVTGDSQETQFF.

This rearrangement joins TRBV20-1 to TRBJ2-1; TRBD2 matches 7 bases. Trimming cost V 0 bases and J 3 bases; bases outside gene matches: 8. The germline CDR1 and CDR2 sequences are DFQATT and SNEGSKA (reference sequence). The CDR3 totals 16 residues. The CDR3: CSARDIRAGIYNEQFF. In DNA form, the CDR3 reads TGCAGTGCTAGAGATATCCGAGCGGGGATCTACAATGAGCAGTTCTTC.

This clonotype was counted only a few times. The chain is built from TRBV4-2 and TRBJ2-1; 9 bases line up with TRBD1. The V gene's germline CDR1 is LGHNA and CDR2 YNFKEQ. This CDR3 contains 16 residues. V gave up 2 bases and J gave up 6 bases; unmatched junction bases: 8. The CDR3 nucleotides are TGTGCCAGCAGCCAACCGTTCGGGACAGGGTTCAATGAGCAGTTCTTC. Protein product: CASSQPFGTGFNEQFF.

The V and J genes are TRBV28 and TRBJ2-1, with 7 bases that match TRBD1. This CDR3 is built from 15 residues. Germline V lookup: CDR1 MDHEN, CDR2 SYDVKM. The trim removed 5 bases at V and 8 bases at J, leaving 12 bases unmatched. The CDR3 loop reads CASSPNRGSYDEQFF. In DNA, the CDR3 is TGTGCCAGCAGTCCCAACAGGGGATCATACGATGAGCAGTTCTTC.

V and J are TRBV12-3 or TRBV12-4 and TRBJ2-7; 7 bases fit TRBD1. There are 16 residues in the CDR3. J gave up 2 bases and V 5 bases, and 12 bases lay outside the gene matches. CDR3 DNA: TGTGCCAGCAGTCCTCCCTTCTCAGGGGGTCCCTACGAGCAGTACTTC. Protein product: CASSPPFSGGPYEQYF.

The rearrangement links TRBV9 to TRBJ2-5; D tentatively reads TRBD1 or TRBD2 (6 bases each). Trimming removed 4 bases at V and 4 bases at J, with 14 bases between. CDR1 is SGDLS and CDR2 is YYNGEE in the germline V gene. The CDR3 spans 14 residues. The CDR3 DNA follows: TGTGCCAGCAGCCCACGACTAGGGGGAGAGACCCAGTACTTC. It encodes CASSPRLGGETQYF.

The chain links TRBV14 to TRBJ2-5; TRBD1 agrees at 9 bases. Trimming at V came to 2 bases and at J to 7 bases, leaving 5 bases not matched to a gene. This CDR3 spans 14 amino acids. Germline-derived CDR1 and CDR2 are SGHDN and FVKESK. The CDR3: CASSQWTGAGTQYF. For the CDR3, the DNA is TGTGCCAGCAGCCAATGGACAGGGGCTGGGACCCAGTACTTC.

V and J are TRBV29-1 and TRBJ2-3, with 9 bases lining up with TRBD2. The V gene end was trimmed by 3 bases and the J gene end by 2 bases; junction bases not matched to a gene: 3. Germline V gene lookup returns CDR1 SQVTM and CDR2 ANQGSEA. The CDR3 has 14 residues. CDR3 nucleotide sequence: TGCAGCGTTGAGGCTAGCGGGGCCACAGATACGCAGTATTTT. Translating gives CSVEASGATDTQYF.

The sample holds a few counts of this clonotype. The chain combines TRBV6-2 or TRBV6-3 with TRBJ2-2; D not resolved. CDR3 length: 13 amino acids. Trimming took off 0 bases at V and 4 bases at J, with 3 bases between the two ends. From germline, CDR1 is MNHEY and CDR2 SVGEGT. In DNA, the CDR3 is TGTGCCAGCAGTTACTCGACCACCGGGGAGCTGTTTTTT. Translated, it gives CASSYSTTGELFF.

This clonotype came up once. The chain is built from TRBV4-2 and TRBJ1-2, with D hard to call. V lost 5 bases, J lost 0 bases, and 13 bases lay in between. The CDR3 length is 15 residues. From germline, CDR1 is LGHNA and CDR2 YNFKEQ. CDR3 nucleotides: TGTGCCAGCAGCAATCCGGGAGTCACTAACTATGGCTACACCTTC. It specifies CASSNPGVTNYGYTF.

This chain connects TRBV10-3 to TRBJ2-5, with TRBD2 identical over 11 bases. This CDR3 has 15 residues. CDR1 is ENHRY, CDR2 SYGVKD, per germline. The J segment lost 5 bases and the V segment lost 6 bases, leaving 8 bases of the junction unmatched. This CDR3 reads CAISQLAGAGETQYF. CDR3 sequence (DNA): TGTGCCATCAGCCAACTAGCGGGGGCGGGGGAGACCCAGTACTTC.

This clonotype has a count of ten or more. DNA for the CDR3: TGCAGTGCCAATGACGGGGGAAACGAGCAGTACTTC. As protein: CSANDGGNEQYF. The chain uses TRBV20-1 and TRBJ2-7; TRBD2 is a possible D gene (6 bases). The germline V gene encodes CDR1 DFQATT and CDR2 SNEGSKA (reference sequence). This CDR3 is 12 amino acids long. Trimming shortened V by 6 bases and J by 5 bases, and 14 bases separated the two germline ends.

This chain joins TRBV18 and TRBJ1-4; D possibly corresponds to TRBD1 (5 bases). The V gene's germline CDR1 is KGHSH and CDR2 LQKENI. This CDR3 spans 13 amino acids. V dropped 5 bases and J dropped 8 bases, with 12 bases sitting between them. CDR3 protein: CASSEGREEKLFF. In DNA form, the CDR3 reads TGTGCCAGCTCAGAGGGGAGGGAAGAAAAACTGTTTTTT.

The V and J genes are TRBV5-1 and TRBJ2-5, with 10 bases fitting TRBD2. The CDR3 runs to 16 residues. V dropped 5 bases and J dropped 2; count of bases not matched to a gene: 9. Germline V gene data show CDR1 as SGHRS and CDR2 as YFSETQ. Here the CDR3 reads CASSKLAGEIQETQYF. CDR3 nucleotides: TGCGCCAGCAGTAAGCTAGCGGGGGAGATTCAAGAGACCCAGTACTTC.

This chain's CDR3 is CASSALSGGGTDTQYF. For the CDR3, the DNA is TGTGCCAGCAGTGCCCTTAGCGGGGGGGGCACAGATACGCAGTATTTT. This chain uses TRBV6-1 with TRBJ2-3; TRBD2 aligns across 11 bases. Germline values: CDR1 MNHNS, CDR2 SASEGT. The CDR3 loop spans 16 amino acids. V was clipped by 4 bases and J by 1 base; unmatched bases: 4.

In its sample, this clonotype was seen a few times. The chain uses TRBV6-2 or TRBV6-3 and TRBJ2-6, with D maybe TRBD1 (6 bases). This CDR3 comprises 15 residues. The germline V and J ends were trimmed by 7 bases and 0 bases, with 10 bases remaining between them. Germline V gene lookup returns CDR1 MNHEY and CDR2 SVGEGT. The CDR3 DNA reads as TGTGCCAGCAAGATAGGGGGCTCTGGGGCCAACGTCCTGACTTTC. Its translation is CASKIGGSGANVLTF.